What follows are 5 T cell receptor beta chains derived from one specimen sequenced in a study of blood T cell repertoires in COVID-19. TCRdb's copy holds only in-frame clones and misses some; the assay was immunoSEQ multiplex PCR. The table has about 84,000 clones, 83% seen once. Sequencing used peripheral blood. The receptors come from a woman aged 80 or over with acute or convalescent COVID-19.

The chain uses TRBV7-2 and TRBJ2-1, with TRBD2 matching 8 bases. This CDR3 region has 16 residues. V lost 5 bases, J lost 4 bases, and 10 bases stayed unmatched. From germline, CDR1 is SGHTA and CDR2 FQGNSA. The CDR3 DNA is TGTGCCAGCAGCCTTTCCGGGACTAGGTCTTACAATGAGCAGTTCTTC. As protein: CASSLSGTRSYNEQFF.

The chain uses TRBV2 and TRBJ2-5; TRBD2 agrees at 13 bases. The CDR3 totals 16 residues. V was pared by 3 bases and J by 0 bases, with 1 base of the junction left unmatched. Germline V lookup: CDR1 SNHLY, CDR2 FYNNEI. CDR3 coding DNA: TGTGCCAGCAGTGAGGGACTAGCGGGGTACCAAGAGACCCAGTACTTC. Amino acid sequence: CASSEGLAGYQETQYF. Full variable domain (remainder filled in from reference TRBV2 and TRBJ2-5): EPEVTQTPSHQVTQMGQEVILRCVPISNHLYFYWYRQILGQKVEFLVSFYNNEISEKSEIFDDQFSVERPDGSNFTLKIRSTKLEDSAMYFCASSEGLAGYQETQYFGPGTRLLVL.

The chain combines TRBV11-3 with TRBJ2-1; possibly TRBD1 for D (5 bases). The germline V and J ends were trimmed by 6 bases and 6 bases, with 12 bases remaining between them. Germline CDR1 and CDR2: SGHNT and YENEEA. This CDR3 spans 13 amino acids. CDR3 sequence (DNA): TGTGCCAGCAGTTTACCCACAGGCAATGAGCAGTTCTTC. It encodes CASSLPTGNEQFF.

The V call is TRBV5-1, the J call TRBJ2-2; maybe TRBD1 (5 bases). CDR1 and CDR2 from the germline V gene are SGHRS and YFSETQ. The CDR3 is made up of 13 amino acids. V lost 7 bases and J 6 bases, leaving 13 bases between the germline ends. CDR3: CASSQGEAGELFF. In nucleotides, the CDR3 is TGCGCCAGCTCCCAAGGGGAAGCCGGGGAGCTGTTTTTT.

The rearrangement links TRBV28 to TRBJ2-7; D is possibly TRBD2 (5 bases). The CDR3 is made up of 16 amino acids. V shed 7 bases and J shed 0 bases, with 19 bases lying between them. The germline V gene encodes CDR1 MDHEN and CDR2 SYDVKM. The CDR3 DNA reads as TGTGCCAGCATCTCAACCGCGTATGCGGGCTCCTACGAGCAGTACTTC. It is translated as CASISTAYAGSYEQYF.